This T cell receptor (beta chain) is drawn from a study of CD4 T cells in relation to SARS-CoV-2 and coronaviruses. Clones were sequenced by immunoSEQ multiplex PCR, and TCRdb holds only the in-frame ones, with some missing. This table has some 40,000 clones, over 75% appearing once. Germline V gives CDR1 SNHLY, CDR2 FYNNEI. The CDR3 contains 15 residues. The V and J ends lost 6 bases and 2 bases, in that order; junction bases with no gene match: 5. A single count supports this clone. Material for sequencing was memory CD4+ T cells from PBMCs. The rearrangement joins TRBV2 to TRBJ2-1, with 9 bases lining up with TRBD2. The TCR originated in an adult with COVID-19. The CDR3 region is CASSLLAGPYNEQFF. In DNA, the CDR3 is TGTGCCAGCAGCCTCCTAGCGGGGCCCTACAATGAGCAGTTCTTC.